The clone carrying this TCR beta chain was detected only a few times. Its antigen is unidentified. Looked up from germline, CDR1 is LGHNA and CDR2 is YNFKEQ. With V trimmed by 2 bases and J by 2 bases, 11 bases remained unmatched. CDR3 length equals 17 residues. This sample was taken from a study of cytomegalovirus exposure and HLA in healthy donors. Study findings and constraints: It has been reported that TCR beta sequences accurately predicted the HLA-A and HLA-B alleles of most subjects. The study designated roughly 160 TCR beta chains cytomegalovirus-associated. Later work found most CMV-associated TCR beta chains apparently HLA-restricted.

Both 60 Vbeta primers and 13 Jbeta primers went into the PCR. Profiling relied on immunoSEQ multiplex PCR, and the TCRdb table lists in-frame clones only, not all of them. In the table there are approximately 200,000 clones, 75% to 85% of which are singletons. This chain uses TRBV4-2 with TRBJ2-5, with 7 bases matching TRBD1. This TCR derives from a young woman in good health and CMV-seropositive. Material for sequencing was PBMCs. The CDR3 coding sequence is TGTGCCAGCAGCCAATTCCCACCTTCAGGGGGACAAGAGACCCAGTACTTC. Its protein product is CASSQFPPSGGQETQYF.